This T cell receptor beta chain was recovered during a study of control samples from healthy donors and cancer patients. Libraries were prepared by immunoSEQ multiplex PCR; TCRdb keeps only in-frame clonotypes and omits some of them. The table records around 140,000 clones, around 92% of them present only once. Trimming stripped 0 bases from V and 6 bases from J, with 8 bases between. The CDR3 extends over 14 amino acids. Per germline, CDR1 LGHDT and CDR2 YNNKEL (reference sequence). This clonotype was sampled from a man aged 50-59 years with head and neck cancer. This chain connects TRBV3-1 (or the pseudogene TRBV3-2) to TRBJ1-4, with D possibly being TRBD1 (5 bases). Sequencing was carried out using PBMCs. As DNA, the CDR3 is TGTGCCAGCAGCCAAGATTCAGGGTATGAAAAACTGTTTTTT. As protein: CASSQDSGYEKLFF.